This T cell receptor (beta chain) originates from a study of T cell clones after liver transplantation (dated by TCRdb to 2018 to 2020). General notes on the study: The samples were obtained from ITN030ST, a randomized trial that attempted immunosuppression withdrawal within 2 years after liver transplantation. After a pre-transplant mixed lymphocyte reaction, TCRbeta sequencing was used to pinpoint donor-reactive T cell clones, which were subsequently tracked in post-transplant blood. Third party-reactive TCRbeta sequences were also identified from pre-transplant MLRs to serve as an antigen-independent comparator for donor-reactive sequences. Three of the eight recipients were HCV-positive; the others were transplanted for non-autoimmune, non-viral indications. No induction therapy was given to the subjects, and standard immunosuppression was administered until randomization at 12-24 months post-transplant. Tolerance was defined as complete immunosuppression withdrawal for at least one year with no rise in liver enzymes beyond twice the upper limit of normal. Blood samples were taken pre-transplant, pre-randomization before withdrawal, and post-randomization after full withdrawal or failed withdrawal. The study cohort included 8 liver transplant recipients, of whom 3 were classified as tolerant and 5 as non-tolerant. Study-wide conclusions, independent of this receptor: The decline in donor-reactive sequences exceeded the decline in third party-reactive sequences, suggesting partial antigen-specific deletion that was unrelated to withdrawal success. In most of the 8 subjects, regardless of tolerance or HCV status, circulating donor-reactive CD4 TCRbeta sequences dropped significantly post-transplant. In two subjects, low numbers of available donor cells limited the measurable donor-reactive repertoire. Because of small, heterogeneous patient numbers and non-standardized post-transplant time points, the conclusions were only preliminary. Because allograft tissue specimens were not available, migration of donor-reactive T cells into the graft, rather than deletion, may have occurred. Once repertoire turnover was taken into account, donor-reactive detection showed a significant reduction for CD4 in 7 of 8 subjects and for CD8 in 8 of 8.

Thawed unstimulated PBMCs were stained for CD3, CD4 and CD8 and FACS-sorted into CD3+CD4+ and CD3+CD8+ populations. All 8 studied subjects were randomized to immunosuppression withdrawal. The Qiagen DNeasy Blood and Tissue Kit was used for genomic DNA isolation. Details on this clone: What this receptor recognizes is not known. Base quality data are lacking; no much larger clone is found one base away.

Frozen genomic DNA underwent high-throughput TCRbeta CDR3 sequencing by immunoSEQ, including PCR amplification, mapping, bias correction and internal controls. In the authors' own workflow: Productive rearrangements were retained, and unique TCRbeta sequences were defined by the CDR3 nucleotide sequence together with the V and J gene. Donor-reactive sequences required at least 5-fold expansion in CFSE-low cells versus unstimulated pre-transplant cells and at least 0.01% frequency. Minimum frequency thresholds were set for each subject on the basis of the unstimulated sample with the lowest template count, so that a detection power of at least 90% was ensured. Jensen-Shannon divergence between the top 1000 TCRbeta sequences post-transplant and pre-transplant was used to measure repertoire turnover. Two-sided Fisher's exact tests were used to test for changes in how often donor-reactive sequences were detected. Imported from immuneACCESS, the table was reduced by TCRdb to in-frame sequences with V and J called. These copies leave out some clones; in studies compared against another copy, an unresolved V gene accounts for under half, and the cause of the remainder is not known. V and J calls and clone size are as listed in that table; D and trimming were resolved from the DNA. The sample table shows under 130,000 clones, and roughly 80% are seen once. The ten largest clones take up around 2.9% of the sample.

Reading from cysteine to phenylalanine, the CDR3 counts 16 amino acids. Only the CDR3 part of the read is kept: 48 bases, read in frame from the first base. From a lookup of the germline V gene, CDR1 and CDR2 are SGHTA and FQGTGA. Unmatched junction bases come to 4, with V trimmed by 5 bases and J by 0 bases. The sequence came from a human patient who received a liver transplant. Donor T cells from the graft may be present among the T cells after a transplant. The sequencing here drew on CD4+ T cells from blood, taken 45 to 50 months after liver transplant. The chain was built from TRBV7-3 and TRBJ2-6, and 7 bases in between align with TRBD1. The CDR3 amino acid sequence is: CASSKGQTSGANVLTF. The sequence in DNA is TGTGCCAGCAGCAAGGGACAGACCTCTGGGGCCAACGTCCTGACTTTC.